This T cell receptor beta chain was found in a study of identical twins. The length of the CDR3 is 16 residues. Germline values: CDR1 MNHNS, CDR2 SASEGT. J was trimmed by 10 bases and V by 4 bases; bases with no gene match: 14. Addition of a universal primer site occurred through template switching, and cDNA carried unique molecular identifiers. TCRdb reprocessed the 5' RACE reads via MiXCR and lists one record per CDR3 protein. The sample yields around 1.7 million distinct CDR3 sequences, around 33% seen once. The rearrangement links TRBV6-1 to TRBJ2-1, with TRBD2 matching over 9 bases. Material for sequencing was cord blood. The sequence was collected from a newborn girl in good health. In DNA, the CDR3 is TGTGCCAGCAGTGGACGAGGGCGGGAGGGCTGGAGGGAGCAGTTCTTC. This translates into CASSGRGREGWREQFF.